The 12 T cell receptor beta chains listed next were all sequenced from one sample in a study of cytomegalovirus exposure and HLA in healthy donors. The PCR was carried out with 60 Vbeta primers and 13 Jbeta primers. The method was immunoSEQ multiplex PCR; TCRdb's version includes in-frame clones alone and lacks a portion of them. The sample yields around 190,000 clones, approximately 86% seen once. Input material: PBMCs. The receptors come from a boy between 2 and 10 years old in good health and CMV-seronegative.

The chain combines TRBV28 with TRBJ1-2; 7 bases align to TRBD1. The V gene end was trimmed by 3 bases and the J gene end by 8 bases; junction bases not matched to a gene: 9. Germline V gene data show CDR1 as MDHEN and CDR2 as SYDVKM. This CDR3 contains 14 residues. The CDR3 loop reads CASSFQPGGGGYTF. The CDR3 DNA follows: TGTGCCAGCAGTTTTCAACCAGGGGGAGGCGGCTACACCTTC.

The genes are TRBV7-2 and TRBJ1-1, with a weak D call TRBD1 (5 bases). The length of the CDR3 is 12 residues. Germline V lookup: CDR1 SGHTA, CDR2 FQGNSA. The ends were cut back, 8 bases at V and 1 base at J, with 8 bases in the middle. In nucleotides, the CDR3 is TGTGCCAGCGGGGCTCAGAACACTGAAGCTTTCTTT. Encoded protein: CASGAQNTEAFF.

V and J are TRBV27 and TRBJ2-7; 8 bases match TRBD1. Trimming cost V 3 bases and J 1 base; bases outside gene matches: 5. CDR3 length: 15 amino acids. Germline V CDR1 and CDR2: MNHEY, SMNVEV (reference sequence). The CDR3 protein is CASSFGQGGSYEQYF. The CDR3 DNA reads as TGTGCCAGCAGTTTCGGACAGGGTGGATCCTACGAGCAGTACTTC.

The DNA of the CDR3 is TGTGCCAGCGGGGACAGGGGTGGCAATCAGCCCCAGCATTTT. Translation: CASGDRGGNQPQHF. V and J are TRBV18 and TRBJ1-5, with 10 bases matching TRBD1. V was pared by 8 bases and J by 2 bases, with 3 bases of the junction left unmatched. This CDR3 contains 14 residues. CDR1 and CDR2 from the germline V gene are KGHSH and LQKENI.

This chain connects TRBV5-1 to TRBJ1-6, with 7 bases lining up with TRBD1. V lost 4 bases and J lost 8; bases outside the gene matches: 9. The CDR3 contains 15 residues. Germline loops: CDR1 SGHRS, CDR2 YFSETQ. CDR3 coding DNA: TGCGCCAGCAGCATACAGGGGCTTGGGGATTCACCCCTCCACTTT. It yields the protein CASSIQGLGDSPLHF.

The CDR3, as DNA: TGTGCCAGCAGTTTAGGGTACGGGAATCAGCCCCAGCATTTT. Protein product: CASSLGYGNQPQHF. V is TRBV28 and J is TRBJ1-5; D remains ambiguous. Germline CDR1 MDHEN, CDR2 SYDVKM. V lost 2 bases to trimming and J lost 4 bases, with 9 bases between them. The CDR3 extends over 14 amino acids.

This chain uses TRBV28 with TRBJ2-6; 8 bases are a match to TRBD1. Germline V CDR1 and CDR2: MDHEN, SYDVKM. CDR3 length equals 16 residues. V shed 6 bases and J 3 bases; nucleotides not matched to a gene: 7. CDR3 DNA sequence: TGTGCCAGCAGACCCTCTGACAGGGGTGGGGCCAACGTCCTGACTTTC. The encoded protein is CASRPSDRGGANVLTF. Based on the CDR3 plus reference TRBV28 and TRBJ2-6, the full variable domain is DVKVTQSSRYLVKRTGEKVFLECVQDMDHENMFWYRQDPGLGLRLIYFSYDVKMKEKGDIPEGYSVSREKKERFSLILESASTNQTSMYLCASRPSDRGGANVLTFGAGSRLTVL.

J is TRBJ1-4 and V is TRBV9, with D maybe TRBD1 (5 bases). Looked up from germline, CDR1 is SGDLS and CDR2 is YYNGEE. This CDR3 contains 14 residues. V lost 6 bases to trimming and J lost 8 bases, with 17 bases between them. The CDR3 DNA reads TGTGCCAGCACCGAGACAGTGGGGTCGGAAAAACTGTTTTTT. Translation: CASTETVGSEKLFF.

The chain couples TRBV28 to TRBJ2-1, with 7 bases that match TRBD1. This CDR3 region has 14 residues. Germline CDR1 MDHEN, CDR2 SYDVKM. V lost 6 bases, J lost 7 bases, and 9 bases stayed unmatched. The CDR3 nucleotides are TGTGCCAGCAGCAGTAGACAGGGTAGGAATGAGCAGTTCTTC. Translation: CASSSRQGRNEQFF.

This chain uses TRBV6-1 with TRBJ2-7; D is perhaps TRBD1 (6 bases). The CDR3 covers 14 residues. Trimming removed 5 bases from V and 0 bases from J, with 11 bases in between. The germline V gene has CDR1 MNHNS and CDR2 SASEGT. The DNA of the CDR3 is TGTGCCAGCAGTCCTGGACAGAGCTCCTACGAGCAGTACTTC. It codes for CASSPGQSSYEQYF.

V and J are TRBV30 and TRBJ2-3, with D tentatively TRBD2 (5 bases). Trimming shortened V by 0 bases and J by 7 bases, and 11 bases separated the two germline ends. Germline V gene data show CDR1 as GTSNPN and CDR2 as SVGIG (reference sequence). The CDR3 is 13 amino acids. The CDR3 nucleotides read TGTGCCTGGAGTGTGTTGACGGGGAATACGCAGTATTTT. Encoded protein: CAWSVLTGNTQYF.

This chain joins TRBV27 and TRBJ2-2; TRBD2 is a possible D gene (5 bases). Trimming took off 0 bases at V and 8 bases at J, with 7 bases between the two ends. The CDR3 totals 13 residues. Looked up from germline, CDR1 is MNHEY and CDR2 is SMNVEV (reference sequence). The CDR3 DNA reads TGTGCCAGCAGTTTATCAAGAGGGGGGGAGCTGTTTTTT. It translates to CASSLSRGGELFF.